A selection of T cell receptor beta chains follows, all from one sample in a study of tumor and adjacent non-tumor tissue in lung cancer. One entry per CDR3 protein, called by TCRdb with MiXCR from the multiplex PCR reads. The top ten hold 35% to 50% of the sample, which has about 67,000 distinct CDR3 sequences, roughly three quarters seen once. The sample consisted of distant non-tumor lung tissue. The receptors come from a man aged 60 to 75 with non-small cell lung cancer. CDR3s include the opening cysteine and the closing phenylalanine or tryptophan. A D gene is named only where the DNA matches it firmly. Size is stated for part of the rows, as once, few or many counts, or as a class when the clone is expanded.

>TRBJ2-1|TRBV11-1|TRBD2|large
TGTGCCAGCAGTCCAGGGACGCGGGGGGGATACAATGAGCAGTTCTTC
CASSPGTRGGYNEQFF
>TRBJ2-1|TRBV11-1|TRBD2|.
TGTGTCAGCAGTCCGGGGACGCGGGGGGGATACAATAAGCAGTTCTTC
CVSSPGTRGGYNKQFF
>TRBJ2-7|TRBV7-9|.|many
TGTGCCAGCAGCTTAACCTCTTCCTACGAGCAGTACTTC
CASSLTSSYEQYF
>TRBJ2-7|TRBV29-1|.|.
TGTAGCATTGTTGGCAGGGGGGCAGAATCCTACGAGCAGTACTTC
CSIVGRGAESYEQYF
>TRBJ1-5|TRBV29-1|.|once
TGCAGCGTCTATGGAGTGGGCTTGGATACGCAGCATTTT
CSVYGVGLDTQHF
>TRBJ2-7|TRBV5-5|.|once
TGTGCCAGCAGCGGCCCATGGGGTGACCTCATGATGCACGAGGAGTACTTC
CASSGPWGDLMMHEEYF
>TRBJ2-3|TRBV20-1|TRBD1|many
TGCAGTGCTAGGATTCCAGGGGGCGCAGGAGATACGCAGTATTTT
CSARIPGGAGDTQYF
>TRBJ2-7|TRBV11-1|.|.
TGTACCAGCAGCTTGAAAATCGGTCCCTACGAGGAGTGCTTC
CTSSLKIGPYEECF
>TRBJ1-2|TRBV28|.|many
TGTGCCAGCAGTTTAATTGGCTATGGCTACACCTTC
CASSLIGYGYTF
>TRBJ2-7|TRBV6-2/TRBV6-3|.|.
TGTGCCAGCTGTTCGGGAGTCCATGAGCAGTACTTC
CASCSGVHEQYF
>TRBJ2-3|TRBV2|TRBD2|few
TGTGCCAGCAGTGAGGGACTAGCGGGAGTCACAGATACGCAGTATTTT
CASSEGLAGVTDTQYF
>TRBJ2-7|TRBV4-1|TRBD2|.
TGCGACAGCAGCCAAGACTCTAGCGGGACCCTTTCGCGGGAGCAGTACTTC
CDSSQDSSGTLSREQYF
>TRBJ2-3|TRBV11-3|TRBD2|.
TGTGCCAACAGCTGGACTAGCGGCACATATACGCTGTATTTT
CANSWTSGTYTLYF
>TRBJ2-7|TRBV7-9|TRBD2|once
TGTGCCAGCAGCCCCGATGGACTAGCGGGGCAATACGAGCAGTACTTC
CASSPDGLAGQYEQYF
>TRBJ1-1|TRBV29-1|TRBD1|once
TGCAGCATTGAACCAGTCCGGACAGGGGAGTGGACTGAAGCTTTCTTT
CSIEPVRTGEWTEAFF
>TRBJ2-3|TRBV11-1|TRBD2|.
TGTACCAGCAGCTTGATTAGCGGGGCCAACACAGATACGCAGTATTTT
CTSSLISGANTDTQYF
>TRBJ2-7|TRBV6-5|.|.
TGTGCCGGCAGTCGCTCCCGGTCCTCCTACGAGCAGTACTTC
CAGSRSRSSYEQYF
>TRBJ2-2|TRBV11-3|TRBD2|few
TGTGCCAGCAGCTTAGATTTGAGCGGGGGGTTGTTTTTT
CASSLDLSGGLFF
>TRBJ2-1|TRBV29-1|TRBD2|.
TGCAGCGTTGAAGATCCGAGGCGGGAGGGATACTACAGTGAGCAGTTCTTT
CSVEDPRREGYYSEQFF
>TRBJ2-3|TRBV5-5|.|few
TGTGCTAGCAGTCGGTGTGGAGAGCGGCCAGATACGCAATATTTT
CASSRCGERPDTQYF
>TRBJ2-2|TRBV24-1|.|once
TGTGCCGCCAGTGATTTGATGGGGAACATCGGGGAGCTGTTTTTT
CAASDLMGNIGELFF
>TRBJ2-3|TRBV5-4|TRBD2|.
TGTGCCAGCACCCCTATCAAGCGGGAGCTGGGAGATACGCATTATTTT
CASTPIKRELGDTHYF
>TRBJ2-1|TRBV28|.|.
TGTGCCAGCAGTGGAACTAGCCATTCCTACAATGAGCAGTTCTTC
CASSGTSHSYNEQFF
>TRBJ2-2|TRBV4-2|TRBD2|few
TGTGTCAGCAGTCCGTCGGATCGGGCTAGCGGGACCAACACCGGGGAGTTGTTTTTT
CVSSPSDRASGTNTGELFF
>TRBJ1-1|TRBV20-1|.|.
TGCAGTGCTAGAGGTCCAACATCTTGGGGCACCGAAGCTTTCTTT
CSARGPTSWGTEAFF
>TRBJ2-1|TRBV29-1|.|.
TGCAGCGGTACTACAGAGAATGAGCACTTCTTC
CSGTTENEHFF
>TRBJ2-3|TRBV5-1|TRBD2|.
TGCGCCAGCAGCCAGCTAACGGGAGGCACAGATACGCATTATTTT
CASSQLTGGTDTHYF
>TRBJ2-3|TRBV5-4|TRBD2|.
TGTGCCAATAGCCCTACCGAGCGGGAGCCGGGAGATACGCAGTATTTT
CANSPTEREPGDTQYF
>TRBJ1-5|TRBV6-6|.|.
TGTGCCAGCAGCGTCAGGGGCACTCAGCCCCAGCATTTT
CASSVRGTQPQHF
>TRBJ1-3|TRBV6-2/TRBV6-3|TRBD1|.
TGTGCCAGCGGCCCCGGGACAGATGATTCTTTT
CASGPGTDDSF
>TRBJ2-6|TRBV6-5|TRBD1|.
TGTGCCAGCAGTTACCTCCTATGGACAGGGGGCGCATTGGGGGCCAACGTCCTGACTTTC
CASSYLLWTGGALGANVLTF
>TRBJ2-7|TRBV29-1|.|.
TGCAGCGTCTTGAAGGGGGCAGGGGGGTACGAGCAGTACTTC
CSVLKGAGGYEQYF
>TRBJ2-7|TRBV28|.|.
TGTACCAGCAGTAACAGGAGAGTCAGCTACAAGCAGTACTTC
CTSSNRRVSYKQYF
>TRBJ2-3|TRBV20-1|.|few
TGCAGTGCTAGGGGATTAGGGCAGGGATTGACAAATACGCAGTATTTT
CSARGLGQGLTNTQYF
>TRBJ1-3|TRBV6-6|.|.
TGTGCCAGCCTCGGGGGGAGCTCTGGAGACACTATATATTTT
CASLGGSSGDTIYF
>TRBJ1-2|TRBV6-2/TRBV6-3|.|once
TGTGCCAGCAGACAATCTGGCAGGGCCAACTATGGCTACATCTTC
CASRQSGRANYGYIF
>TRBJ2-7|TRBV24-1|.|few
TGTGTCACTAGTGGTGGCGGATCCCCCTACGAGCAGTACTTC
CVTSGGGSPYEQYF